This is a list of T cell receptor beta chains from one sample in a study of Graves' ophthalmopathy and Graves' hyperthyroidism. Using its own MiXCR run on the multiplex PCR reads, TCRdb lists one record per CDR3 protein. The sample lists about 640,000 distinct CDR3 sequences; about 41% were seen once. Sequencing was carried out using peripheral blood. The receptors derive from an adult man with Graves' ophthalmopathy. CDR3s include the opening cysteine and the closing phenylalanine or tryptophan. The D gene is left open where the match is weak. Rows give clone size only sometimes, using once, few, many, or a class for an expanded clone.

cdr3_aa cdr3_nt v_call d_call j_call clone_size
CACHGQRLVETQYF TGTGCCTGTCATGGACAGCGCCTCGTGGAGACCCAGTACTTC TRBV30 NA TRBJ2-5 few
CASSLDPWSGNTIYF TGTGCCAGCAGCTTAGACCCATGGAGCGGAAACACCATATATTTT TRBV7-9 NA TRBJ1-3 many
CAIRTTQGSVGTEAFF TGTGCCATCAGGACCACCCAGGGGAGCGTGGGTACTGAAGCTTTCTTT TRBV10-3 NA TRBJ1-1 many
CASSPLSGYYNEQFF TGTGCCAGCAGCCCCCTTAGCGGGTACTACAATGAGCAGTTCTTC TRBV7-6 TRBD2 TRBJ2-1 NA
CASSQTGTGATYEQYF TGCGCCAGCAGCCAAACTGGGACAGGGGCTACCTACGAGCAGTACTTC TRBV25-1 TRBD1 TRBJ2-7 few
CASSQEHSGSPLHF TGTGCCAGCAGCCAAGAGCACAGCGGATCACCCCTCCACTTT TRBV7-2 NA TRBJ1-6 once
CASGVGQGATSGNTIYF TGTGCCAGCGGCGTGGGACAGGGGGCCACCTCTGGAAACACCATATATTTT TRBV9 TRBD1 TRBJ1-3 once
CASTARGRREKLFF TGTGCCAGTACCGCCCGGGGGAGGAGAGAAAAACTGTTTTTT TRBV19 NA TRBJ1-4 few
CASSQDGSRGYEQYF TGTGCCAGCAGCCAAGATGGAAGTAGGGGCTACGAGCAGTACTTC TRBV4-2 NA TRBJ2-7 few
CASSLAGHNEKLFF TGTGCCAGCAGCCTAGCGGGACATAATGAAAAACTGTTTTTT TRBV9 NA TRBJ1-4 once
CASGGDRVGEQYF TGTGCCAGCGGAGGAGACAGGGTTGGCGAGCAGTACTTC TRBV2 TRBD1 TRBJ2-7 NA
CASSWTLNGSSGSSFHEQYF TGTGCCAGCAGCTGGACTCTGAATGGGTCTAGCGGGAGTTCCTTCCACGAGCAGTACTTC TRBV2 TRBD2 TRBJ2-7 NA
CASSLDGPEAFF TGTGCCAGCAGCTTAGATGGCCCTGAAGCTTTCTTT TRBV7-9 NA TRBJ1-1 NA
CASSQQGSGGYTF TGCGCCAGCAGCCAACAGGGGTCTGGTGGCTACACCTTC TRBV4-1 NA TRBJ1-2 many
CSARSGVGQPQHF TGCAGCGCCAGGAGTGGGGTGGGTCAGCCCCAGCATTTT TRBV29-1 NA TRBJ1-5 many
CAIRGARQSYEQYF TGTGCCATCAGGGGGGCGAGACAGTCCTACGAGCAGTACTTC TRBV10-3 NA TRBJ2-7 NA
CSLERGTYEQYF TGCAGCTTGGAACGGGGGACCTACGAGCAGTACTTC TRBV29-1 NA TRBJ2-7 NA
CSARSGYEQYF TGCAGTGCTAGGTCGGGTTACGAGCAGTACTTC TRBV20-1 NA TRBJ2-7 few
CASSQTGQGHYGYTF TGCGCCAGCAGCCAAACGGGACAGGGACACTATGGCTACACCTTC TRBV4-1 TRBD1 TRBJ1-2 NA
CAAGDYQGTEAFF TGTGCCGCCGGGGACTATCAGGGCACTGAAGCTTTCTTT TRBV24-1 NA TRBJ1-1 NA
CATHGLGETQYF TGTGCCACTCACGGGCTGGGGGAGACCCAGTACTTC TRBV6-9 NA TRBJ2-5 NA
CASSSVGESPGELFF TGTGCCAGCAGCTCCGTCGGAGAGAGTCCCGGGGAGCTGTTTTTT TRBV7-3 NA TRBJ2-2 many
CASSRPGQGLSGANVLTF TGTGCCAGCAGCCGACCGGGACAGGGCCTCTCTGGGGCCAACGTCCTGACTTTC TRBV19 TRBD1 TRBJ2-6 NA
CSVKGPSGPSYEQYF TGCAGCGTGAAGGGGCCTAGCGGACCTTCCTACGAGCAGTACTTC TRBV29-1 TRBD2 TRBJ2-7 many
CASTPGDIGDEKLFF TGTGCCAGCACCCCCGGGGACATTGGGGATGAAAAACTGTTTTTT TRBV6-1 NA TRBJ1-4 few